This is a list of T cell receptor beta chains from one sample in a study of CD8+ T cells in alopecia areata. Assay used: immunoSEQ multiplex PCR; TCRdb lists only in-frame clones, some missing. Here the sample spans 130,000 to 150,000 clones, roughly 46% being singletons. The material sequenced was CD4+ T cells sorted from blood, taken at week 0. The origin of the receptors is a human donor with alopecia areata. The CDR3 runs from the conserved cysteine through the conserved F or W. Clone sizes are given selectively: once, few, many, or a class where the clone is expanded.

v_gene: TRBV4-1
abundance: -
j_gene: TRBJ2-6
CDR3aa: CASSQEGISGANVLTF

v_gene: TRBV2
abundance: -
j_gene: TRBJ2-5
CDR3aa: CASKGLEGETQYF

v_gene: TRBV7-6
abundance: -
j_gene: TRBJ2-3
CDR3aa: CASSRSGLAGETDTQYF

v_gene: TRBV10-2
abundance: few
j_gene: TRBJ2-7
CDR3aa: CASDSGTSGSYEQYF

v_gene: TRBV18
abundance: -
j_gene: TRBJ1-2
CDR3aa: CASSPNREGYGYTF

v_gene: TRBV29-1
abundance: few
j_gene: TRBJ2-7
CDR3aa: CSVGVGGYEQYF

v_gene: TRBV29-1
abundance: few
j_gene: TRBJ2-3
CDR3aa: CSVEGPEADTQYF

v_gene: TRBV29-1
abundance: -
j_gene: TRBJ1-1
CDR3aa: CSARGPTEAFF

v_gene: TRBV6-5
abundance: -
j_gene: TRBJ2-1
CDR3aa: CASSYRGDEQFF

v_gene: TRBV29-1
abundance: -
j_gene: TRBJ2-1
CDR3aa: CSVDTEQFF

v_gene: TRBV13
abundance: -
j_gene: TRBJ2-6
CDR3aa: CASSLGGGHSGANVLTF

v_gene: TRBV5-1
abundance: -
j_gene: TRBJ2-7
CDR3aa: CASSLGTSGYYEQYF

v_gene: TRBV30
abundance: -
j_gene: TRBJ1-5
CDR3aa: CAWSVSGNQPQHF